This note documents a single T cell receptor (beta chain) sequence. Its specificity is not known. Time point reported: persistent/refractory GD, antithyroid drugs over 5 years with positive TRAb. PBMC-derived RNA was used for the TCR library. Patients came from an endocrinology department in Xi'an, China. This sample stems from a study of regulatory T cells in long-lasting Graves disease. Across the study: Positive TSH receptor antibodies alongside over 5 years of antithyroid drugs were what marked Graves' disease as persistent. Findings and limits, study-wide: It was peripheral blood alone, not thyroid tissue, that was studied. It was possible that the small sample size reduced accuracy.

Relying on iRepertoire HTBI primers and Arm-PCR of CDR3 regions, the team built TCR beta libraries. TCRdb independently ran MiXCR on the multiplex PCR reads; one entry per CDR3 protein. The sample lists 390,000 or so distinct CDR3 sequences, approximately 25% occurring once. The CDR3 is made up of 12 amino acids. V lost 2 bases and J lost 0, with 5 bases in between. CDR1 is DFQATT, CDR2 SNEGSKA, per germline (reference sequence). V is TRBV20-1 and J is TRBJ2-7; D remains unclear. The starting material was peripheral blood mononuclear cells (PBMCs), obtained when the disease was refractory, from a patient treated with antithyroid drugs. This TCR came from a woman between 40 and 55 years old with Graves disease. CDR3 region: CSARRPSYEQYF. As DNA, the CDR3 is TGCAGTGCTAGAAGACCCTCCTACGAGCAGTACTTC.